These 26 T cell receptor beta chains came from one sample sequenced in a study of PD-1 blockade in classical Hodgkin lymphoma. Profiled with immunoSEQ multiplex PCR; TCRdb holds only in-frame clones, not every one. The table lists 5,500 to 6,500 clones, about four fifths of them singletons. There was relapse after autologous stem cell transplantation in every patient, and there was variation in brentuximab vedotin exposure. Isolation of CD4+ T cells from thawed PBMCs was performed by magnetic negative selection. The source material was CD4+ T cells from blood, sampled at baseline. These receptors were obtained from a human donor with classical Hodgkin lymphoma.

This chain joins TRBV19 and TRBJ2-1; D is possibly TRBD2 (7 bases). Germline loops: CDR1 LNHDA, CDR2 SQIVND (reference sequence). The CDR3 totals 14 residues. The ends were cut back, 3 bases at V and 6 bases at J, with 12 bases in the middle. The CDR3 is CASSMEGGPNEQFF. CDR3 DNA: TGTGCCAGTAGTATGGAGGGGGGGCCCAATGAGCAGTTCTTC.

This clone was seen more than once but under ten times. The rearrangement links TRBV19 to TRBJ1-6; D is uncertain. CDR3 length: 14 residues. CDR1 LNHDA and CDR2 SQIVND come from the germline V gene (reference sequence). V was shortened by 1 base and J by 6 bases, with 7 bases between the two germline ends. Written as DNA, the CDR3 is TGTGCCAGTAGTATAGGACCGATTAATTCACCCCTCCACTTT. Protein sequence: CASSIGPINSPLHF.

V is TRBV18 and J is TRBJ2-6, with D perhaps TRBD1 (6 bases). CDR1 and CDR2 from the germline V gene are KGHSH and LQKENI. The CDR3 has 20 amino acids. Trimming took 2 bases from V and 0 from J, leaving 20 bases between them. CDR3 sequence (DNA): TGTGCCAGCTCACCAAGGTTTTCAGACAGGCGTATCTCTGGGGCCAACGTCCTGACTTTC. Encoded protein: CASSPRFSDRRISGANVLTF.

The V gene is TRBV5-1, the J gene TRBJ2-3; D might be TRBD1 (6 bases). Trimming stripped 8 bases from V and 3 bases from J, with 19 bases between. Germline CDR1 and CDR2: SGHRS and YFSETQ. The CDR3 spans 15 residues. CDR3 amino acids: CASNLQGSTTDTQYF. The CDR3 DNA follows: TGCGCCAGTAACCTACAGGGATCGACAACAGATACGCAGTATTTT.

This clone was observed a single time. The chain has TRBV5-1 and TRBJ2-7; 8 bases map to TRBD2. Germline values: CDR1 SGHRS, CDR2 YFSETQ. The CDR3 has 15 amino acids. Trimming cost V 0 bases and J 0 bases; bases outside gene matches: 2. CDR3 nucleotide sequence: TGCGCCAGCAGCTTGGTGGGACTAGTCTCCTACGAGCAGTACTTC. Encoded protein: CASSLVGLVSYEQYF.

The chain's CDR3 is CAWGRPYGYTF. The CDR3 DNA reads as TGTGCCTGGGGACGACCCTATGGCTACACCTTC. This chain connects TRBV30 to TRBJ1-2; D unresolved. V lost 5 bases and J lost 4, with 8 bases in between. The CDR3 loop spans 11 amino acids. Germline values: CDR1 GTSNPN, CDR2 SVGIG (reference sequence).

This chain links TRBV7-9 with TRBJ1-4; D call uncertain. Germline V gene lookup returns CDR1 SEHNR and CDR2 FQNEAQ (reference sequence). Trimming removed 8 bases at V and 12 bases at J, with 28 bases between. CDR3 length: 16 amino acids. CDR3 in DNA: TGTGCCAGCGGTTTCCAAGGGTGGCAAAATTCCGAGGAACTGTTTTTT. This encodes CASGFQGWQNSEELFF.

The table lists this clone with a count of one. The chain employs TRBV28 and TRBJ1-1; maybe TRBD1 (5 bases). Germline CDR1 MDHEN, CDR2 SYDVKM. The CDR3 consists of 16 residues. V shed 3 bases and J shed 3 bases, with 17 bases lying between them. CDR3 residues: CASSLVPPGQHTEAFF. The CDR3 nucleotides are TGTGCCAGCAGTTTGGTTCCCCCAGGGCAGCACACTGAAGCTTTCTTT.

The rearrangement links TRBV19 to TRBJ1-2; no definite D call. Germline lookup yields CDR1 LNHDA and CDR2 SQIVND (reference sequence). CDR3 size: 17 residues. With 6 bases removed from V and 8 bases from J, the gap between germline ends came to 28 bases. This CDR3 is CASRRGLMTSLNEGYTF. As DNA, the CDR3 is TGTGCCAGTAGGAGAGGGCTGATGACGTCCTTAAATGAGGGCTACACCTTC.

V and J are TRBV28 and TRBJ1-5; D is perhaps TRBD1 (6 bases). The V gene's germline CDR1 is MDHEN and CDR2 SYDVKM. V lost 6 bases to trimming and J lost 3 bases, with 12 bases between them. The CDR3 sequence is 14 residues long. The CDR3 bases are TGTGCCAGCAGCCCGACAGGTTCCAATCAGCCCCAGCATTTT. Protein sequence: CASSPTGSNQPQHF.

The chain couples TRBV7-2 to TRBJ2-7; no clear D. The CDR3 spans 11 residues. CDR1 SGHTA and CDR2 FQGNSA come from the germline V gene. V was shortened by 0 bases and J by 5 bases, with 2 bases between the two germline ends. CDR3 nucleotide sequence: TGTGCCAGCAGCTTAGCTCACGAGCAGTACTTC. It is translated as CASSLAHEQYF.

V is TRBV2 and J is TRBJ2-5; no clear D gene. V was cut by 4 bases and J by 5 bases, with 11 bases left in between. The CDR3 has 13 residues. Germline values: CDR1 SNHLY, CDR2 FYNNEI. The CDR3 here is CASSGGTGETQYF. CDR3 in DNA: TGTGCCAGCAGTGGGGGAACCGGGGAGACCCAGTACTTC.

This chain connects TRBV19 to TRBJ1-6; D perhaps matches TRBD1 (5 bases). Trimming pared 3 bases from V and 6 bases from J, leaving 12 bases between. The germline V gene has CDR1 LNHDA and CDR2 SQIVND (reference sequence). CDR3 length: 15 residues. CDR3 region: CASSISIGGNSPLHF. In DNA, the CDR3 is TGTGCCAGTAGTATTTCGATCGGGGGTAATTCACCCCTCCACTTT.

This clone has only one observation. The chain combines TRBV28 with TRBJ2-3; 8 bases agree with TRBD1. J was trimmed by 0 bases and V by 8 bases; bases with no gene match: 1. Germline CDR1 reads MDHEN; CDR2 reads SYDVKM. The CDR3 is made up of 13 amino acids. CDR3 in DNA: TGTGCCAGCCGGACAGGGAGCACAGATACGCAGTATTTT. It specifies CASRTGSTDTQYF.

J is TRBJ2-5 and V is TRBV28; TRBD2 aligns across 9 bases. Germline loops: CDR1 MDHEN, CDR2 SYDVKM. Trimming removed 6 bases from V and 4 bases from J; junction bases left unmatched: 9. There are 15 residues in the CDR3. The CDR3 DNA follows: TGTGCCAGCAGCGAAAGGACTAGCGTCGCAGAGACCCAGTACTTC. It codes for CASSERTSVAETQYF.

The chain couples TRBV7-2 to TRBJ2-1; a possible D gene is TRBD1 (6 bases). Germline loops: CDR1 SGHTA, CDR2 FQGNSA. The length of the CDR3 is 17 residues. Trimming shortened V by 5 bases and J by 0 bases, and 17 bases separated the two germline ends. This CDR3 is CASSLSPGQSSYNEQFF. CDR3 DNA sequence: TGTGCCAGCAGCCTTTCACCAGGACAGAGCTCCTACAATGAGCAGTTCTTC.

The genes are TRBV20-1 and TRBJ1-1; D is ambiguous. CDR1 is DFQATT, CDR2 SNEGSKA, per germline (reference sequence). The CDR3 length is 11 residues. The V end was cut by 3 bases, the J end by 10 bases, with 12 bases between. CDR3 region: CSARVIELAFF. The CDR3 bases are TGCAGTGCTAGGGTCATCGAGCTAGCTTTCTTT.

The chain is built from TRBV18 and TRBJ2-5; perhaps D is TRBD1 or TRBD2 (5 bases each). The CDR3 consists of 14 residues. The ends were cut back, 2 bases at V and 2 bases at J, with 9 bases in the middle. The germline V gene has CDR1 KGHSH and CDR2 LQKENI. CDR3 residues: CASSPGDRQETQYF. CDR3 coding DNA: TGTGCCAGCTCACCAGGGGACCGACAAGAGACCCAGTACTTC.

This chain uses TRBV6-6 with TRBJ1-2; D uncertain. CDR3 length: 13 amino acids. V was shortened by 7 bases and J by 2 bases, with 11 bases between the two germline ends. Germline V gives CDR1 MNHNY, CDR2 SVGAGI (reference sequence). CDR3 amino acids: CASMPGGNYGYTF. CDR3 coding DNA: TGTGCCAGCATGCCAGGAGGGAACTATGGCTACACCTTC.

V is TRBV7-9 and J is TRBJ2-5; unclear D gene. The CDR3 is 12 amino acids. V dropped 5 bases and J dropped 3 bases, with 7 bases sitting between them. Per germline, CDR1 SEHNR and CDR2 FQNEAQ (reference sequence). CDR3 in amino acids: CASSPPEETQYF. In DNA, the CDR3 is TGTGCCAGCAGCCCTCCGGAAGAGACCCAGTACTTC.

The rearrangement links TRBV28 to TRBJ2-5; D could derive from TRBD1 or TRBD2 (5 bases each). Germline CDR1 MDHEN, CDR2 SYDVKM. The CDR3 has 13 amino acids. The V end lost 2 bases, the J end lost 2 bases, and 6 bases lay between the germline ends. The CDR3: CASSLGGQETQYF. CDR3 coding DNA: TGTGCCAGCAGTTTAGGGGGTCAAGAGACCCAGTACTTC.

The J gene is TRBJ2-7, the V gene TRBV2, with TRBD1 matching 8 bases. This CDR3 has 14 residues. Germline trimming cut 6 bases from V and 1 base from J; bases unmatched to any gene: 5. CDR1 and CDR2 (germline): SNHLY, FYNNEI. CDR3 loop: CASRRQGSSYEQYF. CDR3 nucleotide sequence: TGTGCCAGCAGGAGACAGGGGAGTTCCTACGAGCAGTACTTC.

This clone showed up just a few times. The chain couples TRBV19 to TRBJ2-1; 7 positions match TRBD1. Per germline, CDR1 LNHDA and CDR2 SQIVND (reference sequence). This CDR3 has 14 residues. The J segment lost 3 bases and the V segment lost 5 bases, leaving 4 bases of the junction unmatched. DNA of the CDR3: TGTGCCAGTAGTTCGGGACAGATCTACAATGAGCAGTTCTTC. It is translated as CASSSGQIYNEQFF.

The chain carries TRBV5-4 and TRBJ1-6; D gene unclear. Trimming shortened V by 0 bases and J by 8 bases, and 9 bases separated the two germline ends. The CDR3 is 14 amino acids. The V gene's germline CDR1 is SGHNT and CDR2 YYREEE (reference sequence). The CDR3 DNA sequence: TGTGCCAGCAGCTTGGCTGCGACGGATTCACCCCTCCACTTT. Protein: CASSLAATDSPLHF.

The genes are TRBV7-9 and TRBJ2-3, with 9 positions matching TRBD2. J lost 0 bases, V lost 1 base, and 2 bases had no gene match. Germline lookup yields CDR1 SEHNR and CDR2 FQNEAQ (reference sequence). CDR3 length: 16 residues. The CDR3: CASSLGLAGSTDTQYF. The CDR3 coding sequence is TGTGCCAGCAGCTTAGGTCTAGCGGGGAGCACAGATACGCAGTATTTT.

The chain has TRBV6-5 and TRBJ2-7; 8 nucleotides agree with TRBD1. CDR3 size: 14 residues. From germline, CDR1 is MNHEY and CDR2 SVGAGI. V trimming: 4 bases; J trimming: 3 bases; junction bases outside the gene matches: 5. This CDR3 is CASSSWTGSYEQYF. The DNA for the CDR3 is TGTGCCAGCAGTTCATGGACAGGGAGCTACGAGCAGTACTTC.